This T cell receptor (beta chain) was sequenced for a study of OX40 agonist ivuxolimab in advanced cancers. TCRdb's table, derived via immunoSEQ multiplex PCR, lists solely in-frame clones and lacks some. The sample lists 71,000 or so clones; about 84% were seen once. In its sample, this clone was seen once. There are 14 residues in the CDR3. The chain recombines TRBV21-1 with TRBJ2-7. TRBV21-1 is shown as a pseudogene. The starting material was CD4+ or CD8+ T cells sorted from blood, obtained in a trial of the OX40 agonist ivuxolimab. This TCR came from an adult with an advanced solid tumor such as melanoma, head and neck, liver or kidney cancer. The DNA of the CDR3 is TGTGCCAGCAGCAAAGGCCCCTCGCCGTCCGAGCAGTACTTC. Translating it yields CASSKGPSPSEQYF.